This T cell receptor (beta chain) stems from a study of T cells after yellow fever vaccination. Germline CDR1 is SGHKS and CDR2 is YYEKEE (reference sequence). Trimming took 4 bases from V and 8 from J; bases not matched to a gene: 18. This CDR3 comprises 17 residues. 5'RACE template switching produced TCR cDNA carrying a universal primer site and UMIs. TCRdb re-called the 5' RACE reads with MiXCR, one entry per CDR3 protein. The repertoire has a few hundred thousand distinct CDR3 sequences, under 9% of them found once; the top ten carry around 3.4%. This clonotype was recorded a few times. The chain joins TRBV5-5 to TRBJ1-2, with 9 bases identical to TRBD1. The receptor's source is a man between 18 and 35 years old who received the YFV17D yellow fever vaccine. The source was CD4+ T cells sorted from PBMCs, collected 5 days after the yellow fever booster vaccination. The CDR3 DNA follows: TGTGCCAGCAGCCCCGAATTAGCCCGGACAGGGGTAGACGGCTACACCTTC. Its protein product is CASSPELARTGVDGYTF.